These 14 T cell receptor beta chains were sequenced from one sample in a study of T cells in Graves' hyperthyroidism and ophthalmopathy. What was amplified from RNA transcripts were TCR beta CDR3 regions. The HTBI primer set drove a first-round RT-PCR of the TCR CDR3. TCRdb re-called the multiplex PCR reads with MiXCR, one entry per CDR3 protein. Of 280,000 or so distinct CDR3 sequences in the sample, 12% to 15% were seen once. The sequencing input was blood. Source of these receptors: a woman aged 50 to 60 with Graves' hyperthyroidism that later progressed to Graves' ophthalmopathy.

This clonotype was counted many times. The rearrangement joins TRBV11-2 to TRBJ2-1; maybe TRBD2 (5 bases). Germline V gene lookup returns CDR1 SGHAT and CDR2 FQNNGV. Trimming took 5 bases from V and 9 from J, leaving 26 bases between them. CDR3 length: 17 residues. The CDR3 DNA is TGTGCCAGCAGCCTGGACCATCCATCGGCGGGCGGGCGTGAGCAGTTCTTC. This codes for CASSLDHPSAGGREQFF.

This clonotype was found many times. The chain joins TRBV20-1 to TRBJ2-3; D gene uncertain. This CDR3 is built from 16 residues. V lost 0 bases, J lost 6 bases, and 19 bases lay in between. In germline, CDR1 is DFQATT, CDR2 SNEGSKA (reference sequence). The CDR3, as DNA: TGCAGTGCTAGAGAGTCTCCGCCAAAAAGTTCGGATACGCAGTATTTT. It is translated as CSARESPPKSSDTQYF.

This clonotype showed up many times. The chain carries TRBV11-2 and TRBJ2-1, with 7 bases identical to TRBD2. Trimming at V came to 0 bases and at J to 4 bases, leaving 9 bases not matched to a gene. The CDR3 extends over 17 amino acids. Germline lookup yields CDR1 SGHAT and CDR2 FQNNGV. CDR3 DNA: TGTGCCAGCAGCTTAGACCCCTTGACTAGCCTATACAATGAGCAGTTCTTC. It specifies CASSLDPLTSLYNEQFF.

This chain connects TRBV28 to TRBJ1-5; D may be TRBD1 (6 bases). V gave up 5 bases and J gave up 3 bases, with 11 bases separating them. There are 14 residues in the CDR3. Germline V gene sequence: CDR1 MDHEN, CDR2 SYDVKM. CDR3 in amino acids: CASSPRDTNQPQHF. The DNA for the CDR3 is TGTGCCAGCAGTCCTCGGGACACCAATCAGCCCCAGCATTTT.

The genes are TRBV19 and TRBJ1-2, with D unresolved. Germline assignment: CDR1 LNHDA and CDR2 SQIVND (reference sequence). V was pared by 7 bases and J by 0 bases, with 9 bases between. This CDR3 is 13 amino acids long. The CDR3, as DNA: TGTGCCAGTACGGCAGGAACTAACTATGGCTACACCTTC. This encodes CASTAGTNYGYTF.

This clonotype showed up many times. The V call is TRBV6-5, the J call TRBJ2-3; TRBD2 agrees at 8 bases. Germline CDR1 is MNHEY and CDR2 is SVGAGI. V dropped 1 base and J dropped 8; count of bases not matched to a gene: 8. The CDR3 covers 15 residues. In DNA, the CDR3 is TGTGCCAGCAGTTACTTTAGCGGGATAGGGGGTACGCAGTATTTT. Translated, it gives CASSYFSGIGGTQYF.

With respect to this clonotype: One base away lies a much larger clone, so this may be a sequencing read error. The V gene is TRBV19, the J gene TRBJ1-1; no definite D call. Germline V gene sequence: CDR1 LNHDA, CDR2 SQIVND (reference sequence). Trimming cost V 9 bases and J 1 base, with 9 bases left between them. This CDR3 contains 12 residues. The CDR3 nucleotides are TGTGCCAGCCACGACGAGAACACTGAAGCTTTCTTT. It specifies CASHDENTEAFF.

This clonotype was recorded many times. V and J are TRBV3-1 and TRBJ1-2; TRBD1 agrees at 7 bases. After removal of 5 bases from V and 8 bases from J, the junction contained 11 bases not matched to a gene. The CDR3 sequence is 14 residues long. Germline assignment: CDR1 LGHDT and CDR2 YNNKEL (reference sequence). The CDR3 region has the DNA TGTGCCAGCAGCTACCGGGACAGCGGACGAGGCTACACCTTC. Translating gives CASSYRDSGRGYTF.

This clonotype was seen repeatedly, ten times or more. This rearrangement joins TRBV19 to TRBJ2-3, with D unresolved. This CDR3 comprises 14 residues. CDR1 and CDR2 (germline): LNHDA, SQIVND (reference sequence). V was cut by 3 bases and J by 4 bases, with 11 bases left in between. The CDR3 DNA is TGTGCCAGTAGTATCAACGGTAGAGCAGATACGCAGTATTTT. Its protein product is CASSINGRADTQYF.

This clonotype was counted ten times or more. This sequence joins TRBV20-1 and TRBJ2-7, with D tentatively TRBD1 or TRBD2 (5 bases each). The CDR3 is 15 residues long. V was cut by 5 bases and J by 2 bases, with 19 bases left in between. Germline CDR1 is DFQATT and CDR2 is SNEGSKA (reference sequence). CDR3 nucleotide sequence: TGCAGTGCTCACCCCCCGGGACCCAAGGCCTACGAGCAGTACTTC. Translation gives CSAHPPGPKAYEQYF.

This clonotype was detected many times. The chain employs TRBV2 and TRBJ1-6; D ambiguous. The ends were cut back, 6 bases at V and 5 bases at J, with 11 bases in the middle. Germline assignment: CDR1 SNHLY and CDR2 FYNNEI. CDR3 length: 14 residues. CDR3 region: CASRRFSDNSPLHF. The DNA of the CDR3 is TGTGCCAGCAGGAGGTTCAGCGATAATTCACCCCTCCACTTT. Drawing the rest from reference TRBV2 and TRBJ1-6, the complete variable domain is EPEVTQTPSHQVTQMGQEVILRCVPISNHLYFYWYRQILGQKVEFLVSFYNNEISEKSEIFDDQFSVERPDGSNFTLKIRSTKLEDSAMYFCASRRFSDNSPLHFGNGTRLTVT.

Ten or more counts support this clonotype. The chain has TRBV7-8 and TRBJ2-7; 11 bases fit TRBD2. The trim removed 5 bases at V and 0 bases at J, leaving 6 bases unmatched. Germline lookup yields CDR1 SGHVS and CDR2 FQNEAQ. The CDR3 is 16 amino acids. CDR3 sequence (DNA): TGTGCCAGCAGCCCAAGACTAGCGGGGAGCTCCTACGAGCAGTACTTC. Its translation: CASSPRLAGSSYEQYF.

For this clonotype: At one end the junction does not follow the germline gene, possibly because of a read error. The V call is TRBV7-8, the J call TRBJ1-6; a weak D match, TRBD1 (5 bases). Per the germline V gene, CDR1 is SGHVS and CDR2 is FQNEAQ. CDR3 length: 17 amino acids. CDR3 region: CASSLGRRGPYNLPLHF. CDR3 coding DNA: TGTGCCAGCAGCTTAGGAAGGAGGGGACCCTATAATTTACCCCTCCACTTT.

This clonotype has just a few counts. The rearrangement links TRBV5-1 to TRBJ2-5; possibly TRBD1 for D (6 bases). This CDR3 comprises 16 residues. V lost 4 bases and J lost 4, with 20 bases in between. The V gene's germline CDR1 is SGHRS and CDR2 YFSETQ. The CDR3 bases are TGCGCCAGCAGCGTGGGGGACGATACAGGGATAGAGACCCAGTACTTC. The encoded protein is CASSVGDDTGIETQYF.